A selection of T cell receptor beta chains follows, all from one sample in a study of OX40 agonist ivuxolimab in advanced cancers. Sequencing was performed with immunoSEQ multiplex PCR; in TCRdb, only in-frame clones are kept and a portion is missing. The sample gives more than 30,000 clones, 86% of which show up once; 2% to 3% is in the top ten. Sequencing used CD4+ or CD8+ T cells sorted from blood, obtained in a trial of the OX40 agonist ivuxolimab. These receptors all come from an adult with an advanced solid tumor such as melanoma, head and neck, liver or kidney cancer. Both conserved end residues are part of each CDR3. The D gene is left open where the match is weak. Not all rows give a size; the values are once, few, many and, for expanded clones, a class.

TRBJ1-3,-,-,TRBV25-1,TGTGCCAGCAGTGTGGCTAGTGGAAACACCATATATTTT,CASSVASGNTIYF
TRBJ2-7,-,-,TRBV7-7,TGTGCTAGCAGCCAGGACATGTCCTACGAGCAGTACTTC,CASSQDMSYEQYF
TRBJ1-5,-,-,TRBV6-9,TGTGCCAGCAGTTATAAAATGGGTCTGGTACCTCAGCCCCAGCATTTT,CASSYKMGLVPQPQHF
TRBJ2-4,-,-,TRBV7-3,TGTGCCAGCAGCTTAGAATCCGGCCTCGTTCAGTACTTC,CASSLESGLVQYF
TRBJ2-3,-,-,TRBV6-6,TGTGCCGCCCTGTTAGATAGCTCGGCCAGCGGTACGCAGTATTTT,CAALLDSSASGTQYF
TRBJ2-3,-,-,TRBV11-1,TGTGCCAGCAGGCCGGGTCGGGGGGCCGGGACAGATACGCAGTATTTT,CASRPGRGAGTDTQYF
TRBJ1-2,-,-,TRBV10-3,TGTGCCATCAGTGAGGGACCCGACTATGGCTACACCTTC,CAISEGPDYGYTF
TRBJ2-3,TRBD2,-,TRBV15,TGTGCCACCAGCCGGGGGGGGGTCGCCACAGATACGCAGTATTTT,CATSRGGVATDTQYF
TRBJ2-5,TRBD2,-,TRBV7-9,TGTGCCAGCAGCTTAAATAGCGGGGGCATCAACCAAGAGACCCAGTACTTC,CASSLNSGGINQETQYF
TRBJ1-6,TRBD1,once,TRBV5-1,TGCGCCAGCAGCCAACAGGGGAGCTCCTATAATTCACCCCTCCACTTT,CASSQQGSSYNSPLHF
TRBJ1-2,-,-,TRBV5-1,TGCGCCAGCAGTCAGGGTGCCAACTATGGCTACACCTTC,CASSQGANYGYTF
TRBJ1-4,-,-,TRBV11-2,TGTGCCAGCAGCTTATGGAGGGGTGAAAAACTGTTTTTT,CASSLWRGEKLFF
TRBJ2-7,TRBD1,few,TRBV5-6,TGTGCCAGCAGCCCAGGACAGGCCGACCCTTGGGTGCAGTACTTC,CASSPGQADPWVQYF
TRBJ2-7,-,-,TRBV18,TGTGCCAGCTCACCAAGTAGCTCCTACGAGCAGTACTTC,CASSPSSSYEQYF
TRBJ1-3,-,-,TRBV19,TGTGCCAGTAGTGACGACTGGAGGACTGGAAACACCATATATTTT,CASSDDWRTGNTIYF
TRBJ1-4,-,-,TRBV5-5,TGTGCCAGCAGCTTGGGGCTGACAGGATTCGCAACTAATGAAAAACTGTTTTTT,CASSLGLTGFATNEKLFF
TRBJ2-5,TRBD2,-,TRBV5-4,TGTGCCAGCAGCTTGGATCTAGCGGGGGCGGGTGTGACCCAGTACTTC,CASSLDLAGAGVTQYF
TRBJ2-7,-,once,TRBV27,TGTGCCAGCAGTTTTCGGGTCTCCTACGAGCAGTACTTC,CASSFRVSYEQYF
TRBJ2-3,-,-,TRBV7-2,TGTGCCAGCAGCTTAGTCATTACTAGCACAGATACGCAGTATTTT,CASSLVITSTDTQYF
TRBJ2-2,-,-,TRBV27,TGTGCCAGCAGTTTATCGTTGATCCGTTCCCGAGCTAACACCGGGGAGCTGTTTTTT,CASSLSLIRSRANTGELFF
TRBJ2-1,-,-,TRBV6-6,TGTGCCAGCAGCCTTGGACTAAGTACAGGAGACAATGAGCAGTTCTTC,CASSLGLSTGDNEQFF
TRBJ2-1,TRBD1,-,TRBV5-1,TGCGCCAGCAGGGACAGGGGAGGGAAAAGCTCCTACAATGAGCAGTTCTTC,CASRDRGGKSSYNEQFF
TRBJ1-1,-,-,TRBV5-5,TGTGCCAGCAGCGGACCCACTCAAAGCCTAGGTGAAGCTTTCTTT,CASSGPTQSLGEAFF
TRBJ1-1,TRBD1,-,TRBV19,TGTGCCAGTAGTATAAGGACAGGGCTCACTGAAGCTTTCTTT,CASSIRTGLTEAFF
TRBJ2-3,-,-,TRBV21-1,TGTGCCCGCTCTGGGGGGTCCCCTAGCACAGATACGCAGTATTTT,CARSGGSPSTDTQYF
TRBJ1-5,-,-,TRBV7-9,TGTGCCAGCAGCTTAGTTTATAGTAAGTATCAGCCCCAGCATTTT,CASSLVYSKYQPQHF
TRBJ1-1,-,-,TRBV6-1,TGTGCCAGCAGTGATTACCCCAGTGAAGCTTTCTTT,CASSDYPSEAFF
TRBJ1-1,-,-,TRBV4-2,TGTGCCAGCCAGACAGGGAACACTGAAGCTTTCTTT,CASQTGNTEAFF